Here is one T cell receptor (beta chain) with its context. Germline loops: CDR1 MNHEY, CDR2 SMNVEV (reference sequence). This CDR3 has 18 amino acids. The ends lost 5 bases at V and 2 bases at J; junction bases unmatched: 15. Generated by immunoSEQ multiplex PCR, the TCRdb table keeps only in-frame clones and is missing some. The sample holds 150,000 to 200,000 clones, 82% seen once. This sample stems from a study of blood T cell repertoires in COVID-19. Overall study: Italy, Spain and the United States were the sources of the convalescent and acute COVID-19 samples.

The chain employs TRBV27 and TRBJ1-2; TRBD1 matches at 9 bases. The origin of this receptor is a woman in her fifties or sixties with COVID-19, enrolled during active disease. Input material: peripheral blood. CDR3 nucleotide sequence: TGTGCCAGCAGTCTCCGCGGGACAGGGATAGCGGAGAACTATGGCTACACCTTC. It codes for CASSLRGTGIAENYGYTF.